This entry concerns a single T cell receptor (beta chain). The record originates from a study of blood T cell repertoires in COVID-19. Study information: Sites in the United States, Italy and Spain provided acute and convalescent COVID-19 samples. T cells, B-cell-depleted T cells, or PBMCs provided the cDNA or gDNA that served as material.

Germline V gene sequence: CDR1 MDHEN, CDR2 SYDVKM. The CDR3 totals 17 residues. Trimming removed 3 bases from V and 5 bases from J; junction bases left unmatched: 15. Only in-frame clones appear in the TCRdb table, and some are missing; sequencing was by immunoSEQ multiplex PCR. The table lists 150,000 to 200,000 clones, around 86% of them singletons. The chain couples TRBV28 to TRBJ1-2; 7 bases map to TRBD1. The TCR originated in a woman older than 75 in a cohort sampled during active or convalescent COVID-19. The sequenced sample was peripheral blood. CDR3 nucleotide sequence: TGTGCCAGCAGTTTTAGCCGTAAGCCGGGACAGACTTATGGCTACACCTTC. This encodes CASSFSRKPGQTYGYTF.